Below are 14 T cell receptor beta chains sequenced from a single sample in a study of graft-versus-host responses after intestinal transplantation. Their recognized antigens are unknown. The method was immunoSEQ multiplex PCR; TCRdb's version includes in-frame clones alone and lacks a portion of them. The sample has tens of thousands of clones; about nine tenths are singletons. The specimen was unstimulated CD4+ T cells sorted from spleen or lymph node cells, collected before transplant. The receptors were gathered from a human donor who was the organ donor for an intestinal transplant.

The chain employs TRBV28 and TRBJ1-5; a possible D gene is TRBD1 (6 bases). The CDR3 contains 15 residues. The germline gives CDR1 MDHEN, CDR2 SYDVKM. V lost 6 bases and J 3 bases, leaving 15 bases between the germline ends. CDR3 bases: TGTGCCAGCAGGACTACTACAGGGTCCAATCAGCCCCAGCATTTT. This codes for CASRTTTGSNQPQHF.

V gene TRBV7-2 combines with J gene TRBJ2-7; TRBD1 aligns across 7 bases. Germline loops: CDR1 SGHTA, CDR2 FQGNSA. Unmatched junction bases numbered 4, after V lost 2 bases and J lost 6 bases. The length of the CDR3 is 13 residues. DNA of the CDR3: TGTGCCAGCAGCTTAAGACAGGGAAGCGAGCAGTACTTC. Encoded protein: CASSLRQGSEQYF. Drawing the rest from reference TRBV7-2 and TRBJ2-7, the complete variable domain is GAGVSQSPSNKVTEKGKDVELRCDPISGHTALYWYRQSLGQGLEFLIYFQGNSAPDKSGLPSDRFSAERTGGSVSTLTIQRTQQEDSAVYLCASSLRQGSEQYFGPGTRLTVT.

The gene calls are TRBV7-3 and TRBJ2-1, with unresolved D. The CDR3 runs to 12 residues. Germline CDR1 SGHTA, CDR2 FQGTGA. V gave up 5 bases and J gave up 10 bases, with 12 bases separating them. The CDR3, as DNA: TGTGCCAGCAGCCCCGGAGCCGGGGAGCAGTTCTTC. Residues: CASSPGAGEQFF.

The rearrangement joins TRBV7-2 to TRBJ1-4, with 11 nucleotides matching TRBD1. Germline CDR1 is SGHTA and CDR2 is FQGNSA. The CDR3 loop spans 16 amino acids. V lost 1 base to trimming and J lost 8 bases; unmatched junction nucleotides: 6. CDR3 amino acids: CASSLGTGGAFEKLFF. DNA for the CDR3: TGTGCCAGCAGCTTAGGGACAGGGGGCGCCTTCGAAAAACTGTTTTTT.

The CDR3 DNA reads as TGTGCCAGCAGCTTAGGATCCTTCTATGGCTACACCTTC. It codes for CASSLGSFYGYTF. The V call is TRBV7-2, the J call TRBJ1-2, with D unresolved. The CDR3 is 13 residues long. Germline CDR1 is SGHTA and CDR2 is FQGNSA. The ends were cut back, 1 base at V and 4 bases at J, with 7 bases in the middle.

The chain couples TRBV28 to TRBJ2-2; D possibly corresponds to TRBD2 (7 bases). Trimming removed 6 bases from V and 6 bases from J, with 14 bases in between. Germline-derived CDR1 and CDR2 are MDHEN and SYDVKM. The CDR3 consists of 14 residues. The CDR3 DNA reads TGTGCCAGCAGCCTCTCCGGGGGGCCCGGGGAGCTGTTTTTT. The encoded protein is CASSLSGGPGELFF.

The chain has TRBV5-6 and TRBJ1-2; 9 bases line up with TRBD1. J lost 5 bases, V lost 3 bases, and 5 bases had no gene match. The CDR3 contains 14 residues. CDR1 is SGHDT and CDR2 is YYEEEE in the germline V gene. The CDR3 nucleotides read TGTGCCAGCAGCTCGCCGGGACAGGGTTATGGCTACACCTTC. It yields the protein CASSSPGQGYGYTF.

The genes are TRBV5-4 and TRBJ2-5; D is unclear. Germline V lookup: CDR1 SGHNT, CDR2 YYREEE (reference sequence). Trimming pared 0 bases from V and 2 bases from J, leaving 8 bases between. The CDR3 has 14 amino acids. The CDR3 loop reads CASSLVGQQETQYF. Written as DNA, the CDR3 is TGTGCCAGCAGCTTGGTCGGGCAGCAAGAGACCCAGTACTTC. Complete variable domain (other parts from reference TRBV5-4 and TRBJ2-5): ETGVTQSPTHLIKTRGQQVTLRCSSQSGHNTVSWYQQALGQGPQFIFQYYREEENGRGNFPPRFSGLQFPNYSSELNVNALELDDSALYLCASSLVGQQETQYFGPGTRLLVL.

The V gene is TRBV30, the J gene TRBJ2-1, with 10 bases matching TRBD2. CDR1 and CDR2 from the germline V gene are GTSNPN and SVGIG (reference sequence). The trim removed 2 bases at V and 6 bases at J, leaving 1 base unmatched. The CDR3 extends over 13 amino acids. Written as DNA, the CDR3 is TGTGCCTGGAGTAGCGGGAGGGCCAATGAGCAGTTCTTC. Translating it yields CAWSSGRANEQFF.

The V call is TRBV7-9, the J call TRBJ1-1, with D possibly matching TRBD1 (5 bases). V lost 5 bases to trimming and J lost 5 bases, with 18 bases between them. This CDR3 comprises 15 residues. CDR1 and CDR2 (germline): SEHNR, FQNEAQ (reference sequence). DNA of the CDR3: TGTGCCAGCAGCCGTCCCTCAGGGATATCAACTGAAGCTTTCTTT. It encodes CASSRPSGISTEAFF.

The J gene is TRBJ2-1, the V gene TRBV4-2; 7 bases match TRBD2. The CDR3 is 17 residues long. V gave up 0 bases and J gave up 0 bases; unmatched junction bases: 5. Germline V gene sequence: CDR1 LGHNA, CDR2 YNFKEQ. This CDR3 is CASSQELAPSSYNEQFF. The DNA of the CDR3 is TGTGCCAGCAGCCAAGAACTAGCGCCTAGCTCCTACAATGAGCAGTTCTTC.

The genes are TRBV5-4 and TRBJ1-4, with D possibly TRBD1 on 5 matching bases. The V end was cut by 0 bases, the J end by 3 bases, with 15 bases between. The CDR3 contains 17 residues. Germline CDR1 SGHNT, CDR2 YYREEE (reference sequence). DNA of the CDR3: TGTGCCAGCAGCTTGGGGGGGTCGATTGGCTCTAATGAAAAACTGTTTTTT. Translation gives CASSLGGSIGSNEKLFF.

The chain uses TRBV4-3 and TRBJ2-2; the match to TRBD1 covers 7 bases. Germline loops: CDR1 LGHNA, CDR2 YSLEER. Trimming cost V 2 bases and J 5 bases; bases outside gene matches: 11. This CDR3 has 17 amino acids. The CDR3 sequence: CASSQIPTGNPTGELFF. Here the CDR3 DNA reads TGCGCCAGCAGCCAAATACCGACAGGGAACCCTACCGGGGAGCTGTTTTTT.

This clone came up once. This sequence joins TRBV7-9 and TRBJ2-2; the D gene is possibly TRBD2 (5 bases). V lost 1 base to trimming and J lost 6 bases, with 12 bases between them. The CDR3 runs to 15 residues. CDR1 SEHNR and CDR2 FQNEAQ come from the germline V gene (reference sequence). DNA for the CDR3: TGTGCCAGCAGCTTAGAAGGTTGGCGGGCCGGGGAGCTGTTTTTT. Translation: CASSLEGWRAGELFF.